This entry is about one T cell receptor (beta chain). Its antigen remains unknown. Germline V gene lookup returns CDR1 MGHRA and CDR2 YSYEKL. The CDR3 is 14 amino acids. V dropped 0 bases and J dropped 4 bases, with 9 bases sitting between them. This sample was included in a study of CD8 T cells in Susac syndrome. Study observations and caveats: The study identified around sixteen and five Susac-specific public clones in total CD8+ and CD8+ TEMRA repertoires.

RNA, at about 0.45 to 1 ug, was reverse transcribed with random hexamers. Using its own MiXCR run on the immunoSEQ multiplex PCR reads, TCRdb lists one record per CDR3 protein. Of nearly 110,000 distinct CDR3 sequences listed, roughly 94% are singletons. V is TRBV4-1 and J is TRBJ2-5; D gene ambiguous. Sequenced input: CD8+ T cells from PBMCs. The source is a human donor with Susac syndrome. The CDR3 reads CASSQEGGLETQYF. DNA of the CDR3: TGCGCCAGCAGCCAAGAGGGTGGTCTAGAGACCCAGTACTTC.